The 31 T cell receptor beta chains given below trace back to one sample, sequenced in a study of cytomegalovirus exposure and HLA in healthy donors. Assay used: immunoSEQ multiplex PCR; TCRdb lists only in-frame clones, some missing. The data show about 160,000 clones, less than 90% seen once. Material: PBMCs. The receptor source for this set is a woman aged 18-29 years in good health and CMV-seronegative.

This clone was counted ten times or more. V usage is TRBV13 and J usage is TRBJ2-2; D is possibly TRBD1 (5 bases). Germline V lookup: CDR1 PRHDT, CDR2 FYEKMQ (reference sequence). The CDR3 has 13 amino acids. V gave up 5 bases and J gave up 7 bases, with 11 bases separating them. CDR3: CASSVTRGGELFF. CDR3 nucleotide sequence: TGTGCCAGCAGCGTAACAAGGGGCGGGGAGCTGTTTTTT.

The V and J genes are TRBV27 and TRBJ2-7, with 8 bases that match TRBD2. V lost 0 bases to trimming and J lost 6 bases; unmatched junction nucleotides: 4. The germline CDR1 and CDR2 sequences are MNHEY and SMNVEV (reference sequence). The CDR3 extends over 14 amino acids. CDR3 bases: TGTGCCAGCAGTTTATCGAGAGCGGGGGTCGAGCAGTACTTC. Encoded protein: CASSLSRAGVEQYF.

The J gene is TRBJ1-1, the V gene TRBV30, with D possibly TRBD1 on 6 matching bases. Per the germline V gene, CDR1 is GTSNPN and CDR2 is SVGIG (reference sequence). The germline V and J ends were trimmed by 1 base and 10 bases, with 13 bases remaining between them. The CDR3 loop spans 12 amino acids. This CDR3 reads CAWSERPRGAFF. For the CDR3, the DNA is TGTGCCTGGAGTGAAAGGCCCAGGGGAGCTTTCTTT.

The genes are TRBV6-4 and TRBJ1-6; D is unclear. Germline CDR1 is MRHNA and CDR2 is SNTAGT. This CDR3 is built from 14 residues. V lost 2 bases, J lost 7 bases, and 9 bases lay in between. CDR3 bases: TGTGCCAGCAGTGACACCAGGTGGAATTCACCCCTCCACTTT. Protein product: CASSDTRWNSPLHF.

This chain joins TRBV7-3 and TRBJ2-7; possibly TRBD2 for D (6 bases). The V and J ends lost 1 base and 3 bases respectively, with 16 bases between them. This CDR3 contains 16 residues. Germline V lookup: CDR1 SGHTA, CDR2 FQGTGA. CDR3 in DNA: TGTGCCAGCAGCTTAATAGGCGGGGTAACCCACTACGAGCAGTACTTC. Translation: CASSLIGGVTHYEQYF. The complete variable domain, with remaining parts taken from reference TRBV7-3 and TRBJ2-7, reads GAGVSQTPSNKVTEKGKYVELRCDPISGHTALYWYRQSLGQGPEFLIYFQGTGAADDSGLPNDRFFAVRPEGSVSTLKIQRTERGDSAVYLCASSLIGGVTHYEQYFGPGTRLTVT.

This CDR3 is CASSVRDRVTGYTF. The CDR3, as DNA: TGTGCCAGCAGTGTCCGGGACAGGGTAACTGGCTACACCTTC. The gene calls are TRBV6-5 and TRBJ1-2, with 9 bases aligning to TRBD1. Trimming at V came to 5 bases and at J to 7 bases, leaving 8 bases not matched to a gene. Germline CDR1 reads MNHEY; CDR2 reads SVGAGI. There are 14 residues in the CDR3.

V and J are TRBV4-1 and TRBJ1-5; 7 nucleotides align to TRBD1. CDR3 size: 16 residues. J gave up 5 bases and V 0 bases, and 7 bases lay outside the gene matches. CDR1 is MGHRA and CDR2 is YSYEKL in the germline V gene. CDR3 sequence: CASSQETGTAYQPQHF. CDR3 sequence (DNA): TGCGCCAGCAGCCAAGAAACCGGGACAGCTTATCAGCCCCAGCATTTT.

The V gene is TRBV29-1, the J gene TRBJ1-1; D unresolved. This CDR3 region has 11 residues. The germline V and J ends were trimmed by 6 bases and 1 base, with 6 bases remaining between them. CDR1 and CDR2 from the germline V gene are SQVTM and ANQGSEA. This CDR3 reads CSVQANTEAFF. The CDR3 bases are TGCAGCGTCCAGGCGAACACTGAAGCTTTCTTT.

The chain combines TRBV5-1 with TRBJ2-7; 9 bases agree with TRBD2. The CDR3 has 14 amino acids. V lost 6 bases, J lost 4 bases, and 8 bases stayed unmatched. Germline V gene lookup returns CDR1 SGHRS and CDR2 YFSETQ. The CDR3 spells CASTAGRGGYEQYF. The CDR3 nucleotides read TGCGCCAGCACCGCGGGGCGGGGGGGGTACGAGCAGTACTTC.

The rearrangement joins TRBV5-1 to TRBJ2-7; 7 bases agree with TRBD2. The V and J ends lost 3 bases and 0 bases, in that order; junction bases with no gene match: 15. The CDR3 extends over 18 amino acids. The germline V gene encodes CDR1 SGHRS and CDR2 YFSETQ. The DNA of the CDR3 is TGCGCCAGCAGCTCACGTAAACTTTCTAGCGGCTCCTCCTACGAGCAGTACTTC. Protein product: CASSSRKLSSGSSYEQYF. Together with reference TRBV5-1 and TRBJ2-7, the CDR3 gives the full variable domain: KAGVTQTPRYLIKTRGQQVTLSCSPISGHRSVSWYQQTPGQGLQFLFEYFSETQRNKGNFPGRFSGRQFSNSRSEMNVSTLELGDSALYLCASSSRKLSSGSSYEQYFGPGTRLTVT.

V usage is TRBV28 and J usage is TRBJ1-5, with no clear D. This CDR3 comprises 12 residues. The V gene's germline CDR1 is MDHEN and CDR2 SYDVKM. The ends were cut back, 8 bases at V and 9 bases at J, with 14 bases in the middle. The CDR3 loop reads CASHLGYGPQHF. Written as DNA, the CDR3 is TGTGCCAGCCACCTCGGGTATGGGCCCCAGCATTTT.

A single count supports this clone. V gene TRBV5-1 combines with J gene TRBJ1-3; perhaps TRBD1 as D (6 bases). The CDR3 is 16 amino acids. From germline, CDR1 is SGHRS and CDR2 YFSETQ. Trimming pared 4 bases from V and 0 bases from J, leaving 14 bases between. In DNA, the CDR3 is TGCGCCAGCAGCCGCCCGGGGGGCGACTCTGGAAACACCATATATTTT. Its protein is CASSRPGGDSGNTIYF.

The chain joins TRBV27 to TRBJ1-2, with D possibly matching TRBD1 (6 bases). V was clipped by 3 bases and J by 8 bases, with 13 bases between them. Germline V lookup: CDR1 MNHEY, CDR2 SMNVEV (reference sequence). The CDR3 has 13 amino acids. The CDR3 region is CASSFRAGEGYTF. CDR3 nucleotides: TGTGCCAGCAGTTTCAGGGCAGGGGAAGGCTACACCTTC.

This clone turned up a few times. The chain links TRBV30 to TRBJ1-2; the D gene is possibly TRBD1 (5 bases). Germline V CDR1 and CDR2: GTSNPN, SVGIG (reference sequence). Deletions cut 3 bases from V and 5 bases from J, with 16 bases between. The CDR3 is 14 amino acids. The CDR3 sequence: CAWSDMTARYGYTF. CDR3 DNA: TGTGCCTGGAGCGATATGACAGCGAGGTATGGCTACACCTTC.

This chain links TRBV6-6 with TRBJ2-6; D is perhaps TRBD1 (5 bases). CDR1 MNHNY and CDR2 SVGAGI come from the germline V gene (reference sequence). V lost 11 bases and J lost 2, with 10 bases in between. There are 13 residues in the CDR3. The DNA for the CDR3 is TGTGCCGGATCAGGGCCTGGGGCCAACGTCCTGACTTTC. Its translation is CAGSGPGANVLTF.

V and J are TRBV27 and TRBJ2-3, with a tentative D call TRBD2 (6 bases). The germline V gene has CDR1 MNHEY and CDR2 SMNVEV (reference sequence). The V gene lost 6 bases and the J gene lost 1 base, with 17 bases spanning the gap. This CDR3 comprises 16 residues. The CDR3 DNA reads TGTGCCAGCAGCCCCGTGGGGGGACTGGGCACAGATACGCAGTATTTT. Amino acid sequence: CASSPVGGLGTDTQYF.

This clone was seen at least ten times. The rearrangement links TRBV4-1 to TRBJ1-1; 8 nucleotides match TRBD1. Germline V CDR1 and CDR2: MGHRA, YSYEKL. The CDR3 length is 17 residues. Germline trimming cut 0 bases from V and 0 bases from J; bases unmatched to any gene: 6. The CDR3 DNA reads TGCGCCAGCAGCCAAGAGGTAGGACAGGGATTGAACACTGAAGCTTTCTTT. It is translated as CASSQEVGQGLNTEAFF.

The chain links TRBV18 to TRBJ2-1; a weak D match, TRBD1 (6 bases). Germline V CDR1 and CDR2: KGHSH, LQKENI. With 2 bases removed from V and 9 bases from J, the gap between germline ends came to 11 bases. The CDR3 has 13 residues. The DNA of the CDR3 is TGTGCCAGCTCACCAATGGACAGAGGTGAGCAGTTCTTC. Translated: CASSPMDRGEQFF.

V gene TRBV5-4 combines with J gene TRBJ2-3; 12 positions agree with TRBD2. J gave up 3 bases and V 2 bases, and 13 bases lay outside the gene matches. Germline CDR1 SGHNT, CDR2 YYREEE (reference sequence). The CDR3 is 19 amino acids. Here the CDR3 reads CASSLPRLAGVLGTDTQYF. The CDR3 coding sequence is TGTGCCAGCAGCTTACCCCGACTAGCGGGAGTACTGGGGACAGATACGCAGTATTTT. The full variable domain, in which reference TRBV5-4 and TRBJ2-3 provide the parts outside the CDR3, is ETGVTQSPTHLIKTRGQQVTLRCSSQSGHNTVSWYQQALGQGPQFIFQYYREEENGRGNFPPRFSGLQFPNYSSELNVNALELDDSALYLCASSLPRLAGVLGTDTQYFGPGTRLTVL.

The genes are TRBV2 and TRBJ1-1; tentatively, D is TRBD1 (6 bases). CDR3 length equals 13 residues. V lost 8 bases to trimming and J lost 5 bases, with 15 bases between them. Germline V lookup: CDR1 SNHLY, CDR2 FYNNEI. The CDR3 spells CASSTEGGTEAFF. CDR3 nucleotide sequence: TGTGCCAGCTCCACAGAGGGGGGGACTGAAGCTTTCTTT.

Points on this clone: The sample has other DNA sequences that encode this CDR3 too. This rearrangement joins TRBV5-1 to TRBJ1-5; a possible D gene is TRBD1 (5 bases). The V and J ends lost 0 bases and 2 bases respectively, with 9 bases between them. In germline, CDR1 is SGHRS, CDR2 YFSETQ. The CDR3 is made up of 15 amino acids. CDR3 nucleotide sequence: TGCGCCAGCAGCTTGGAAGGGGCTGGCAATCAGCCCCAGCATTTT. It is translated as CASSLEGAGNQPQHF.

The chain is built from TRBV27 and TRBJ2-7; a weak D match, TRBD2 (5 bases). This CDR3 is 14 amino acids long. V was shortened by 3 bases and J by 0 bases, with 9 bases between the two germline ends. CDR1 is MNHEY, CDR2 SMNVEV, per germline (reference sequence). DNA for the CDR3: TGTGCCAGCAGTTTCCGAGGGAGCTCCTACGAGCAGTACTTC. As protein: CASSFRGSSYEQYF.

The J gene is TRBJ1-6, the V gene TRBV10-1, with 7 nucleotides matching TRBD1. V was pared by 3 bases and J by 9 bases, with 5 bases of the junction left unmatched. Germline-derived CDR1 and CDR2 are WNHNN and SYGVQD (reference sequence). The CDR3 has 14 amino acids. CDR3 protein: CASSEGQARSPLHF. CDR3 sequence (DNA): TGCGCCAGCAGTGAAGGACAGGCCCGTTCACCCCTCCACTTT.

As regards this clone: One end of the junction fails to match germline, which may point to a read error. This chain joins TRBV18 and TRBJ2-1; TRBD1 might be the D (6 bases). This CDR3 comprises 12 residues. The germline gives CDR1 KGHSH, CDR2 LQKENI. The CDR3 bases are TGTGCCAGCTCACCGAGGACAGTGGGAAGGCTCTTC. This codes for CASSPRTVGRLF.

This chain uses TRBV30 with TRBJ1-3; no firm D call. The germline V gene encodes CDR1 GTSNPN and CDR2 SVGIG (reference sequence). This CDR3 has 11 residues. Trimming stripped 4 bases from V and 4 bases from J, with 5 bases between. The CDR3 nucleotides read TGTGCCTGGACGGGGGGAAACACCATATATTTT. Protein: CAWTGGNTIYF.

This chain joins TRBV6-1 and TRBJ2-2; 10 bases are shared with TRBD2. The germline CDR1 and CDR2 sequences are MNHNS and SASEGT. This CDR3 has 16 amino acids. Trimming at V came to 4 bases and at J to 3 bases, leaving 5 bases not matched to a gene. The DNA of the CDR3 is TGTGCCAGCAGTGGGCAGCTAGCGGGAGACACCGGGGAGCTGTTTTTT. It translates to CASSGQLAGDTGELFF.

This clone appeared a few times. This chain uses TRBV4-3 with TRBJ2-7, with 8 nucleotides matching TRBD2. Germline V CDR1 and CDR2: LGHNA, YSLEER. This CDR3 is 16 amino acids long. V shed 0 bases and J 2 bases; nucleotides not matched to a gene: 6. This chain's CDR3 is CASSQESGSGPYEQYF. CDR3 bases: TGCGCCAGCAGCCAAGAGAGCGGGAGTGGACCCTACGAGCAGTACTTC.

A few counts support this clone. V gene TRBV28 combines with J gene TRBJ1-6; unclear D gene. V lost 7 bases to trimming and J lost 8 bases, with 12 bases between them. Per the germline V gene, CDR1 is MDHEN and CDR2 is SYDVKM. The CDR3 length is 13 residues. The chain's CDR3 is CASMWNSHSPLHF. CDR3 DNA: TGTGCCAGCATGTGGAACAGCCATTCACCCCTCCACTTT.

The V and J genes are TRBV6-5 and TRBJ2-1; 9 nucleotides align to TRBD1. This CDR3 comprises 15 residues. Germline CDR1 and CDR2: MNHEY and SVGAGI. V was clipped by 4 bases and J by 8 bases; unmatched bases: 9. CDR3 bases: TGTGCCAGCAGTTTCCGGGACAGGGATTTGGATGAGCAGTTCTTC. It is translated as CASSFRDRDLDEQFF.

This sequence joins TRBV27 and TRBJ1-1, with D possibly matching TRBD1 (5 bases). This CDR3 comprises 16 residues. Trimming shortened V by 4 bases and J by 8 bases, and 23 bases separated the two germline ends. Germline CDR1 and CDR2: MNHEY and SMNVEV (reference sequence). CDR3 region: CASSSPEAGSALEAFF. Here the CDR3 DNA reads TGTGCCAGCAGTTCCCCCGAAGCAGGGTCTGCACTCGAAGCTTTCTTT.

The V and J genes are TRBV7-2 and TRBJ2-7, with TRBD1 matching 7 bases. V lost 1 base, J lost 3 bases, and 3 bases stayed unmatched. CDR3 length: 14 residues. Per germline, CDR1 SGHTA and CDR2 FQGNSA. The CDR3 sequence is CASSLGTGHYEQYF. CDR3 coding DNA: TGTGCCAGCAGCTTAGGGACAGGTCACTACGAGCAGTACTTC. The full variable domain, rest sourced from reference TRBV7-2 and TRBJ2-7, is GAGVSQSPSNKVTEKGKDVELRCDPISGHTALYWYRQSLGQGLEFLIYFQGNSAPDKSGLPSDRFSAERTGGSVSTLTIQRTQQEDSAVYLCASSLGTGHYEQYFGPGTRLTVT.